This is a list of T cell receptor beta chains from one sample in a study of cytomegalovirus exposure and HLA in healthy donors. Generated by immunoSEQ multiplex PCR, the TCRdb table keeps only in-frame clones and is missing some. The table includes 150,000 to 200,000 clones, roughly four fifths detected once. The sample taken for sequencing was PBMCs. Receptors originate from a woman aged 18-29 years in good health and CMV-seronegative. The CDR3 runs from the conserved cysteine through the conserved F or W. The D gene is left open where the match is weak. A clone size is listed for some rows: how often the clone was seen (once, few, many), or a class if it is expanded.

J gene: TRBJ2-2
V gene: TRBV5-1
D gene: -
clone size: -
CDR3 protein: CASSSRVGDRGTGELFF
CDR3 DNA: TGCGCCAGCAGCTCCCGGGTGGGAGATCGGGGCACCGGGGAGCTGTTTTTT

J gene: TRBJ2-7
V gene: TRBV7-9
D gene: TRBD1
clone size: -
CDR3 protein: CASSFGTGLREQYF
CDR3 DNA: TGTGCCAGCAGCTTCGGGACAGGGTTGAGGGAGCAGTACTTC

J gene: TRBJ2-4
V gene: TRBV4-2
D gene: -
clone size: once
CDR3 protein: CASSQVYRDGGRTLGAKNIQYF
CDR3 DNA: TGTGCCAGCAGCCAAGTATACAGGGATGGGGGCCGAACATTGGGGGCCAAAAACATTCAGTACTTC

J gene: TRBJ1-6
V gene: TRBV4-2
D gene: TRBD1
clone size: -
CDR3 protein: CASSPTGVNNSPLHF
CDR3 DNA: TGTGCCAGCAGCCCGACAGGGGTGAATAATTCACCCCTCCACTTT

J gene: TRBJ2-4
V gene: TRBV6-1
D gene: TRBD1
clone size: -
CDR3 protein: CASSERRTGETKNIQYF
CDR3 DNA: TGTGCCAGCAGTGAACGCCGGACAGGGGAAACCAAAAACATTCAGTACTTC

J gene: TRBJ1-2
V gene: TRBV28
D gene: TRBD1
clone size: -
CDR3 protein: CASSLSIQGGGYTF
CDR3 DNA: TGTGCCAGCAGTTTAAGCATCCAGGGGGGTGGCTACACCTTC

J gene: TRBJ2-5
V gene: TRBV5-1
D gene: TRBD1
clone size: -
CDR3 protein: CASTKTGGQETQYF
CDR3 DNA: TGCGCCAGCACCAAGACAGGGGGCCAAGAGACCCAGTACTTC

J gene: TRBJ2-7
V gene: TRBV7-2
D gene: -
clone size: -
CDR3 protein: CASSPYPGHSYEQYF
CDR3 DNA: TGTGCCAGCAGCCCCTATCCGGGACACTCTTACGAGCAGTACTTC

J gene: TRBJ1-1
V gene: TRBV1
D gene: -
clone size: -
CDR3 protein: CTSSQRKSTGLNTEAFF
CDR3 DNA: TGCACCAGCAGCCAAAGAAAAAGCACAGGGTTGAACACTGAAGCTTTCTTT

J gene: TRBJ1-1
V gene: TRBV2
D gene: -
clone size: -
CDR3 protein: CASSELLEAFF
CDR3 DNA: TGTGCCAGCAGTGAACTTCTTGAAGCTTTCTTT

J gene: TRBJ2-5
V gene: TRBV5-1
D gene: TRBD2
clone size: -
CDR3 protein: CASSSGLAGATETQYF
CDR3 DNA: TGCGCCAGCAGCTCCGGACTAGCGGGGGCCACGGAGACCCAGTACTTC

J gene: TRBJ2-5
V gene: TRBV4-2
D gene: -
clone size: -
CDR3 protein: CASSQGRRKETQYF
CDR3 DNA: TGTGCCAGCAGCCAGGGGCGCAGGAAAGAGACCCAGTACTTC

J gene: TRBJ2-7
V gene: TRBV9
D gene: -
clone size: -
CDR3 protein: CASSVGQQPAYEQYF
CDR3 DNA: TGTGCCAGCAGCGTAGGTCAACAGCCCGCCTACGAGCAGTACTTC

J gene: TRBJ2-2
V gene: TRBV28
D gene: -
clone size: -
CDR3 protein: CASSLGGNTGELFF
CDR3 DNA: TGTGCCAGCAGTTTGGGGGGAAACACCGGGGAGCTGTTTTTT

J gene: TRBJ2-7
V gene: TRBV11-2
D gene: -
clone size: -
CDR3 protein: CASSLGLEQYF
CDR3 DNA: TGTGCCAGCAGCTTAGGTCTCGAGCAGTACTTC

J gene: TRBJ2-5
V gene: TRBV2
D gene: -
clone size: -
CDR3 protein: CASSPRAQETQYF
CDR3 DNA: TGTGCCAGCAGCCCCAGGGCCCAAGAGACCCAGTACTTC

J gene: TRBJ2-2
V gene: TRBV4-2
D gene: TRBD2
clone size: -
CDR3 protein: CASSPTWGRGGTGELFF
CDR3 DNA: TGTGCCAGCAGCCCGACCTGGGGGCGGGGGGGCACCGGGGAGCTGTTTTTT

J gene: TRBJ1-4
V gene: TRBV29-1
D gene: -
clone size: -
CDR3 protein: CSAQGSNEKLFF
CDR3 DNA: TGCAGTGCACAGGGATCTAATGAAAAACTGTTTTTT

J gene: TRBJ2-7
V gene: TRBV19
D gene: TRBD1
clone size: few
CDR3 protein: CASSRQGRDEQYF
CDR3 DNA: TGTGCCAGTAGTCGACAGGGGCGGGACGAGCAGTACTTC

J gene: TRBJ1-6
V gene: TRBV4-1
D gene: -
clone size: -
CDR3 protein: CASSPGSSYNSPLHF
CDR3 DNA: TGCGCCAGCAGCCCGGGAAGCTCCTATAATTCACCCCTCCACTTT

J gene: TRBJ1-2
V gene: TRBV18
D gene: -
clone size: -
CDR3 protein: CASSLQKLRRGANYGYTF
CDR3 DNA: TGTGCCAGCTCCTTACAAAAACTAAGGAGGGGAGCAAACTATGGCTACACCTTC

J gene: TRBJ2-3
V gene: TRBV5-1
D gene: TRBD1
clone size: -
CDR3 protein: CASSLTSGGRTDTQYF
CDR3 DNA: TGCGCCAGCAGCTTGACCTCAGGGGGCCGCACAGATACGCAGTATTTT

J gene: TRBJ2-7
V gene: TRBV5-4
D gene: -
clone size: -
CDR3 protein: CASSHLDSSYEQYF
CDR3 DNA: TGTGCCAGCAGCCACCTGGACAGCTCCTACGAGCAGTACTTC

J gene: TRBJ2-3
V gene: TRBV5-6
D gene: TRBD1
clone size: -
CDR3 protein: CASSLALTGADTQYF
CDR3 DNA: TGTGCCAGCAGCTTGGCCCTGACAGGGGCAGATACGCAGTATTTT

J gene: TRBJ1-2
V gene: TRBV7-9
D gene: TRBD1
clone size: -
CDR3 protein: CASSSGTGYESDLYGYTF
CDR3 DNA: TGTGCCAGCAGCTCTGGGACAGGGTATGAGAGTGATCTCTACGGCTACACCTTC

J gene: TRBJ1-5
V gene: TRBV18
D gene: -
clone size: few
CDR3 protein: CASSHVHRGDGNQPQHF
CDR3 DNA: TGTGCCAGCTCTCACGTACACCGGGGGGATGGCAATCAGCCCCAGCATTTT

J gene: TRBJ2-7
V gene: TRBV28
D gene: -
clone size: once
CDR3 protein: CASKGSGNRPIYEQYF
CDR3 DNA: TGTGCCAGCAAGGGCAGCGGCAATAGGCCCATCTACGAGCAGTACTTC

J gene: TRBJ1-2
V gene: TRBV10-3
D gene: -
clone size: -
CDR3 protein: CAISEGTSYSEAEKYGYTF
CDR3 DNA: TGTGCCATCAGTGAAGGGACATCCTATAGTGAAGCTGAAAAATATGGCTACACCTTC

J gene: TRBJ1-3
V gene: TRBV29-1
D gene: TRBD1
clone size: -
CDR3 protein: CSAQGVSGNTIYF
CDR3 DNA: TGCAGCGCTCAGGGGGTATCTGGAAACACCATATATTTT

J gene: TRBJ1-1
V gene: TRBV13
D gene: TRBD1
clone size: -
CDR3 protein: CASSHRDRGGQWAEAFF
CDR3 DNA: TGTGCCAGCAGCCACCGGGACAGAGGGGGCCAATGGGCTGAAGCTTTCTTT

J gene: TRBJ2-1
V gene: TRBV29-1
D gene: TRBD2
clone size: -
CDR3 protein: CSVVVAGDPSSYNEQFF
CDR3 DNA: TGCAGCGTTGTTGTTGCGGGGGACCCGAGCTCCTACAATGAGCAGTTCTTC

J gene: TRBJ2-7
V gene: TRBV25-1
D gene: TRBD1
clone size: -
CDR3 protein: CASSEEGAFYEQYF
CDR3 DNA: TGTGCCAGCAGTGAAGAGGGGGCTTTCTACGAGCAGTACTTC

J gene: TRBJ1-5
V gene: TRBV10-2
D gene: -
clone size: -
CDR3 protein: CASSLTAEGREGQPQHF
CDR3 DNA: TGCGCCAGCAGTTTGACAGCGGAGGGCCGCGAGGGTCAGCCCCAGCATTTT

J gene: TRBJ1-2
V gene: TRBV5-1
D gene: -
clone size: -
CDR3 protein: CASSLVGGVNYGYTF
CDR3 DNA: TGCGCCAGCAGCTTGGTGGGGGGAGTTAACTATGGCTACACCTTC

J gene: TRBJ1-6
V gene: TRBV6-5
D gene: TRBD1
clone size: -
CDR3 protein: CASRRTGEWSLHF
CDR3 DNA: TGTGCCAGCAGGAGGACAGGGGAGTGGTCCCTCCACTTT

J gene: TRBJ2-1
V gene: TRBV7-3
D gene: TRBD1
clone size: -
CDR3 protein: CASSPGTGGNNEQFF
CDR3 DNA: TGTGCCAGCAGCCCCGGGACAGGGGGAAACAATGAGCAGTTCTTC

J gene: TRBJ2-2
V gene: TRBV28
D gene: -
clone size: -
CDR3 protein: CASTTSNAGELFF
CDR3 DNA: TGTGCCAGCACCACATCCAACGCCGGGGAGCTGTTTTTT

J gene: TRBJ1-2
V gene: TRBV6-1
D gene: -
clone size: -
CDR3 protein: CASSQPGHYGYTF
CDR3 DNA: TGTGCCAGCAGTCAGCCGGGTCACTATGGCTACACCTTC

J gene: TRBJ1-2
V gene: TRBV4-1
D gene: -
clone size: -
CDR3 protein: CASSLGIRDTANYGYTF
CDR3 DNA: TGCGCCAGCAGCCTGGGAATCCGGGACACCGCTAACTATGGCTACACCTTC

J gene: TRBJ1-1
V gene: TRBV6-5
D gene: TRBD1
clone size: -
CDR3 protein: CASSSPGQVAFF
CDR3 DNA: TGTGCCAGCAGCTCACCGGGACAGGTTGCTTTCTTT

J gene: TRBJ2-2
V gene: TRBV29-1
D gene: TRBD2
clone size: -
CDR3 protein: CSVGGTADTGELFF
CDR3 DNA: TGCAGCGTGGGGGGGACGGCAGACACCGGGGAGCTGTTTTTT

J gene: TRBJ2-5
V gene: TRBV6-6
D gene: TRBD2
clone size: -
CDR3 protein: CASSYLWAGVRETQYF
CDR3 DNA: TGTGCCAGCAGTTACCTCTGGGCGGGAGTCAGGGAGACCCAGTACTTC

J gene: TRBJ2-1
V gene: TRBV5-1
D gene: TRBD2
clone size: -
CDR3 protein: CASSLVAGGNGNEQFF
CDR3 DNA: TGCGCCAGCAGCTTGGTAGCGGGAGGGAACGGGAATGAGCAGTTCTTC

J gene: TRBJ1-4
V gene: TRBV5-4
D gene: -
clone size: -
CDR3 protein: CASSLGGLTNEKLFF
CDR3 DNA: TGTGCCAGCAGCTTGGGAGGACTGACGAATGAAAAACTGTTTTTT

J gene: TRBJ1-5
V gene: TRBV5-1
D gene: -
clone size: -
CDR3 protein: CASSFFGGQPQHF
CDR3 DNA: TGCGCCAGCAGCTTTTTCGGCGGTCAGCCCCAGCATTTT

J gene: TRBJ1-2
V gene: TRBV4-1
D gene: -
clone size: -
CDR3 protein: CASSQGAGTNNYGYTF
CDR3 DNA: TGCGCCAGCAGCCAGGGAGCCGGGACAAATAACTATGGCTACACCTTC